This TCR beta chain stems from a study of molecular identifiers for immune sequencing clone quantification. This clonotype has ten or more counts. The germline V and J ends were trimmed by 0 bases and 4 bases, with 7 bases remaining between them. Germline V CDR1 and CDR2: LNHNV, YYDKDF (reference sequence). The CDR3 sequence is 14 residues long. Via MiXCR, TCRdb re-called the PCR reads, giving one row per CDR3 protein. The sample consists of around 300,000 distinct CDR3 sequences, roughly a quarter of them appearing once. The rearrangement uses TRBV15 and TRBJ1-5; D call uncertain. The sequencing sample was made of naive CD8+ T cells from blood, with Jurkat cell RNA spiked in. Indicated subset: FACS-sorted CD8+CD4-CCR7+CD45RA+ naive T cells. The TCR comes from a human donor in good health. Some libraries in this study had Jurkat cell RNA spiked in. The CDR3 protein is CATSRDRGNQPQHF. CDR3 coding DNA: TGTGCCACCAGCAGAGATCGGGGAAATCAGCCCCAGCATTTT.